Listed below are T cell receptor beta chains from one sample, sequenced in a study of response to subunit inactivated influenza vaccine. TCRdb recomputed calls from the RT-PCR reads with MiXCR, one row per CDR3 protein. The sample yields under 550,000 distinct CDR3 sequences, 6% to 9% seen once. The specimen was PBMCs from blood, collected less than 30 months after vaccination. The receptors originated from a man aged 50-75 years who received an inactivated influenza vaccine. Both conserved end residues are part of each CDR3. D genes are given only for firm matches. Size is stated for part of the rows, as once, few or many counts, or as a class when the clone is expanded.

CDR3 DNA: TGCGCCAGCAGCGGCCGACAGGGGGTTCAAGAGACCCAGTACTTC; CDR3 protein: CASSGRQGVQETQYF; D gene: TRBD1; V gene: TRBV5-1; clone size: .; J gene: TRBJ2-5
CDR3 DNA: TGCGCCAGCAGCCTCACGGGACTAGCGGGGCCCTACAATGAGCAGTTCTTC; CDR3 protein: CASSLTGLAGPYNEQFF; D gene: TRBD2; V gene: TRBV5-1; clone size: few; J gene: TRBJ2-1
CDR3 DNA: TGTGCCAGCAGCATAAACAGGGAGCCTGAGCAGTTCTTC; CDR3 protein: CASSINREPEQFF; D gene: .; V gene: TRBV7-2; clone size: many; J gene: TRBJ2-1
CDR3 DNA: TGTGCCTGCGTCGGGTACGCGAACACCGGGGAGCTGTTTTTT; CDR3 protein: CACVGYANTGELFF; D gene: .; V gene: TRBV30; clone size: few; J gene: TRBJ2-2
CDR3 DNA: TGTGCCAGTAGTACCAAGGGACTAGCGGGAGTCGATGAGCAGTTCTTC; CDR3 protein: CASSTKGLAGVDEQFF; D gene: TRBD2; V gene: TRBV19; clone size: .; J gene: TRBJ2-1
CDR3 DNA: TGTGCCAGCAGTGACCACCTGACACTTGAAAAACTGTTTTTT; CDR3 protein: CASSDHLTLEKLFF; D gene: .; V gene: TRBV6-1; clone size: .; J gene: TRBJ1-4
CDR3 DNA: TGTGCCAGCAGCCATAGGGAACGAGTGGATAAACTGTTTTTT; CDR3 protein: CASSHRERVDKLFF; D gene: .; V gene: TRBV14; clone size: .; J gene: TRBJ1-4
CDR3 DNA: TGTGCCAGCAGCCAAGAACGGCAACGTGGAAACACCATATATTTT; CDR3 protein: CASSQERQRGNTIYF; D gene: .; V gene: TRBV4-2; clone size: .; J gene: TRBJ1-3
CDR3 DNA: TGTGCCAGCAGCCGGGGACGAAGTGAAAAACTGTTTTTT; CDR3 protein: CASSRGRSEKLFF; D gene: .; V gene: TRBV12-3/TRBV12-4; clone size: .; J gene: TRBJ1-4
CDR3 DNA: TGCGCCAGCAGCCAAACGGGGACAGAAAACACTGAAGCTTTCTTT; CDR3 protein: CASSQTGTENTEAFF; D gene: TRBD1; V gene: TRBV4-3; clone size: many; J gene: TRBJ1-1
CDR3 DNA: TGTGCCAGCAGCGGGGTGGTCGGTCGGGCCTACGAGCAGTACTTC; CDR3 protein: CASSGVVGRAYEQYF; D gene: .; V gene: TRBV11-2; clone size: .; J gene: TRBJ2-7
CDR3 DNA: TGTGCCAGCAGTGGTTCCGGTGGAGCCGGGGAGCTGTTTTTT; CDR3 protein: CASSGSGGAGELFF; D gene: .; V gene: TRBV6-1; clone size: .; J gene: TRBJ2-2
CDR3 DNA: TGTGCCATCGCTGCCGGACAGGACGTTTTGGAGCAGTACTTC; CDR3 protein: CAIAAGQDVLEQYF; D gene: TRBD1; V gene: TRBV10-3; clone size: .; J gene: TRBJ2-7
CDR3 DNA: TGCGCCAGCAGCCGCGACGCGAACACCGGGGAGCTGTTTTTT; CDR3 protein: CASSRDANTGELFF; D gene: .; V gene: TRBV10-1; clone size: few; J gene: TRBJ2-2
CDR3 DNA: TGTGCCAGCAGTTATGGCGGGACAAACACCGGGGAGCTGTTTTTT; CDR3 protein: CASSYGGTNTGELFF; D gene: .; V gene: TRBV6-6; clone size: many; J gene: TRBJ2-2
CDR3 DNA: TGTGCCAGCAGTTACGACAGGGGGCGTTCGGGCTACACCTTC; CDR3 protein: CASSYDRGRSGYTF; D gene: TRBD1; V gene: TRBV25-1; clone size: .; J gene: TRBJ1-2
CDR3 DNA: TGTGCCAGCAGCTTTCAGCCGGGGGAGACCACTGAAGCTTTCTTT; CDR3 protein: CASSFQPGETTEAFF; D gene: .; V gene: TRBV7-8; clone size: .; J gene: TRBJ1-1
CDR3 DNA: TGTGCCAGCAGTTACTCGCCGGACGCTGGAAACACCATATATTTT; CDR3 protein: CASSYSPDAGNTIYF; D gene: .; V gene: TRBV6-2/TRBV6-3; clone size: .; J gene: TRBJ1-3
CDR3 DNA: TGCGCCAGCAGCTCCCCCCCGGGGGTTGGGACAGATACGCAGTATTTT; CDR3 protein: CASSSPPGVGTDTQYF; D gene: .; V gene: TRBV5-1; clone size: few; J gene: TRBJ2-3
CDR3 DNA: TGTGCCTGGCGATCTCCGGGAGCCAAAAACATTCAGTACTTC; CDR3 protein: CAWRSPGAKNIQYF; D gene: .; V gene: TRBV30; clone size: few; J gene: TRBJ2-4
CDR3 DNA: TGCAGTGCTTTGACTAGCGGGGGGGCCTCCCCCTACAATGAGCAGTTCTTC; CDR3 protein: CSALTSGGASPYNEQFF; D gene: TRBD2; V gene: TRBV20-1; clone size: .; J gene: TRBJ2-1
CDR3 DNA: TGCAGTGCCTTTAAGGGACAGGCGGACGGCAAAAACATTCAGTACTTC; CDR3 protein: CSAFKGQADGKNIQYF; D gene: TRBD1; V gene: TRBV20-1; clone size: few; J gene: TRBJ2-4
CDR3 DNA: TGTGCCAGCTGGGACGGCTCCTACGAGCAGTACTTC; CDR3 protein: CASWDGSYEQYF; D gene: .; V gene: TRBV12-3/TRBV12-4; clone size: .; J gene: TRBJ2-7
CDR3 DNA: TGTGCCAGCAGCCAAGATCTACTAGCGGGAGGGAGCACAGATACGCAGTATTTT; CDR3 protein: CASSQDLLAGGSTDTQYF; D gene: TRBD2; V gene: TRBV4-2; clone size: .; J gene: TRBJ2-3
CDR3 DNA: TGCAGTGCTAGAGATCTGAGAGGGGACAGTGCCATTCAGTACTTC; CDR3 protein: CSARDLRGDSAIQYF; D gene: TRBD1; V gene: TRBV20-1; clone size: many; J gene: TRBJ2-4
CDR3 DNA: TGTGCCAGCAGTAGGACCGGCTATAATTCACCCCTCCACTTT; CDR3 protein: CASSRTGYNSPLHF; D gene: .; V gene: TRBV12-3/TRBV12-4; clone size: many; J gene: TRBJ1-6
CDR3 DNA: TGCGCCAGCAGCTTGCCGGGACTAGGACGCACAGATACGCAGTATTTT; CDR3 protein: CASSLPGLGRTDTQYF; D gene: TRBD2; V gene: TRBV5-1; clone size: many; J gene: TRBJ2-3
CDR3 DNA: TGTGCCAGCAGCTTTTTGGCGACAGTTGGTGTTGAAGCTTTCTTT; CDR3 protein: CASSFLATVGVEAFF; D gene: .; V gene: TRBV5-6; clone size: few; J gene: TRBJ1-1
CDR3 DNA: TGTGCCAGCAGCTTGGGAGCGGGAATGACAGATACGCAGTATTTT; CDR3 protein: CASSLGAGMTDTQYF; D gene: TRBD2; V gene: TRBV5-4; clone size: .; J gene: TRBJ2-3
CDR3 DNA: TGTGCCAGCAGTCCCACTCCGGGACTAGCGGATTACAATGAGCAGTTCTTC; CDR3 protein: CASSPTPGLADYNEQFF; D gene: TRBD2; V gene: TRBV28; clone size: many; J gene: TRBJ2-1
CDR3 DNA: TGTGCCAGCAGCTCCGCGGGCAGGGGAAAACTGTTTTTT; CDR3 protein: CASSSAGRGKLFF; D gene: .; V gene: TRBV27; clone size: few; J gene: TRBJ1-4
CDR3 DNA: TGTGCCAGCTCACCGGACCGCCGGGACAGGGGGCAACCAAGCACAGATACGCAGTATTTT; CDR3 protein: CASSPDRRDRGQPSTDTQYF; D gene: TRBD1; V gene: TRBV18; clone size: few; J gene: TRBJ2-3
CDR3 DNA: TGTGCCAGCAGCGTAGGGCCAGGGAACTACGAGCAGTACTTC; CDR3 protein: CASSVGPGNYEQYF; D gene: .; V gene: TRBV9; clone size: .; J gene: TRBJ2-7
CDR3 DNA: TGCGCCAGCAGCTATGCAGGGGCCTCCTACGAGCAGTACTTC; CDR3 protein: CASSYAGASYEQYF; D gene: .; V gene: TRBV5-1; clone size: few; J gene: TRBJ2-7
CDR3 DNA: TGTGCCACCGAGCTCTATGGCTACACCTTC; CDR3 protein: CATELYGYTF; D gene: .; V gene: TRBV7-9; clone size: .; J gene: TRBJ1-2